These 29 T cell receptor beta chains were all obtained from the same sample, sequenced in a study of type 1 and type 2 diabetes patients. Amplification started from genomic DNA. Multiplex PCR with 30 forward and 13 reverse primers amplified the TCR beta CDR3. TCRdb re-derived calls from the multiplex PCR reads in MiXCR, one entry per CDR3 protein. The profile covers 280,000 or so distinct CDR3 sequences, with roughly 44% appearing a single time and roughly 15% taken by the ten largest. Sequencing used peripheral blood mononuclear cells (PBMCs). These TCRs come from a young man with type 2 diabetes.

In its sample, this clonotype was seen a few times. This sequence joins TRBV12-3 or TRBV12-4 and TRBJ1-2; TRBD1 is a possible D gene (6 bases). CDR3 length equals 16 residues. V lost 2 bases to trimming and J lost 4 bases, with 17 bases between them. The CDR3: CASSLRLRGESYGYTF. CDR3 sequence (DNA): TGTGCCAGCAGTTTACGATTAAGGGGGGAATCCTATGGCTACACCTTC.

Concerning this clonotype itself: A much larger clone differs by one base, so this may be a read error. This chain connects TRBV15 to TRBJ1-1; D is undetermined. The CDR3 loop spans 15 amino acids. The V end was cut by 0 bases, the J end by 1 base, with 9 bases between. Germline assignment: CDR1 LNHNV and CDR2 YYDKDF (reference sequence). DNA of the CDR3: TGTGCCACCAGCAGAGAGGGCGGCCCGAACACTGAAGCTTTCTTT. It translates to CATSREGGPNTEAFF.

This chain links TRBV19 with TRBJ2-5, with D uncertain. Trimming removed 2 bases from V and 5 bases from J, with 9 bases in between. The CDR3 runs to 13 residues. Germline loops: CDR1 LNHDA, CDR2 SQIVND (reference sequence). This CDR3 is CASSIRQTETQYF. Written as DNA, the CDR3 is TGTGCCAGTAGTATACGGCAGACGGAGACCCAGTACTTC.

The rearrangement links TRBV10-1 to TRBJ1-3, with D tentatively TRBD1 (5 bases). CDR1 is WNHNN and CDR2 is SYGVQD in the germline V gene (reference sequence). Trimming took 5 bases from V and 1 from J, leaving 21 bases between them. The CDR3 is made up of 18 amino acids. In DNA form, the CDR3 reads TGCGCCAGCAGTAACCGGAGTGCAGGGCCTGATTCTGGAAACACCATATATTTT. Translation: CASSNRSAGPDSGNTIYF.

This rearrangement joins TRBV11-2 to TRBJ2-1, with unresolved D. V lost 5 bases, J lost 15 bases, and 17 bases lay in between. CDR3 length equals 12 residues. CDR1 is SGHAT, CDR2 FQNNGV, per germline. CDR3 residues: CASSPGGWAAFF. CDR3 DNA: TGTGCCAGCAGCCCAGGCGGCTGGGCTGCGTTCTTC.

This clonotype was observed a few times. The genes are TRBV7-2 and TRBJ2-1; tentatively, D is TRBD1 (7 bases). Germline-derived CDR1 and CDR2 are SGHTA and FQGNSA. The length of the CDR3 is 14 residues. With 4 bases removed from V and 9 bases from J, the gap between germline ends came to 16 bases. The CDR3 nucleotides are TGTGCCAGCAGCTCCGGAAGGCAGGGGGGTGAGCAGTTCTTC. The encoded protein is CASSSGRQGGEQFF.

The CDR3, as DNA: TGTGCCATCAGTGAGCCAGAGGGGGCGGAGACCCAGTACTTC. It encodes CAISEPEGAETQYF. The V call is TRBV10-3, the J call TRBJ2-5; 7 nucleotides agree with TRBD1. Trimming at V came to 2 bases and at J to 5 bases, leaving 5 bases not matched to a gene. This CDR3 region has 14 residues. Germline V gene sequence: CDR1 ENHRY, CDR2 SYGVKD.

The V call is TRBV28, the J call TRBJ1-5; D not certain. Per germline, CDR1 MDHEN and CDR2 SYDVKM. This CDR3 has 15 amino acids. V was cut by 6 bases and J by 7 bases, with 19 bases left in between. In DNA, the CDR3 is TGTGCCAGCAGGAGAGGAGGACGGGCTGAACAGCCCCAGCATTTT. This encodes CASRRGGRAEQPQHF.

The chain recombines TRBV30 with TRBJ2-6; D is unresolved. Trimming took 0 bases from V and 0 from J, leaving 12 bases between them. Germline V lookup: CDR1 GTSNPN, CDR2 SVGIG (reference sequence). The CDR3 loop spans 17 amino acids. The CDR3: CAWSVLGWSSGANVLTF. The CDR3 DNA reads TGTGCCTGGAGTGTATTGGGTTGGAGCTCTGGGGCCAACGTCCTGACTTTC.

This clonotype was counted only a few times. The chain has TRBV10-3 and TRBJ2-3; TRBD1 matches 7 bases. This CDR3 has 13 amino acids. Germline CDR1 ENHRY, CDR2 SYGVKD. The J segment lost 2 bases and the V segment lost 8 bases, leaving 4 bases of the junction unmatched. CDR3 loop: CAIWDRNTDTQYF. The CDR3 nucleotides read TGTGCCATCTGGGACAGAAACACAGATACGCAGTATTTT.

The chain couples TRBV27 to TRBJ1-6; no definite D call. Germline values: CDR1 MNHEY, CDR2 SMNVEV (reference sequence). The V gene lost 5 bases and the J gene lost 8 bases, with 7 bases spanning the gap. CDR3 size: 12 residues. The CDR3 loop is CASSRDDSPLHF. CDR3 in DNA: TGTGCCAGCAGTCGAGACGATTCACCCCTCCACTTT.

This clonotype was observed a handful of times. This chain links TRBV30 with TRBJ1-2; tentative D call: TRBD1 (5 bases). In germline, CDR1 is GTSNPN, CDR2 SVGIG (reference sequence). Trimming pared 3 bases from V and 7 bases from J, leaving 15 bases between. The CDR3 is made up of 13 amino acids. The CDR3 region is CAWSTGGVAGYTF. The CDR3 DNA reads as TGTGCCTGGAGCACCGGGGGGGTTGCTGGCTACACCTTC.

This clonotype came up a few times. The CDR3: CASSRFPGRPTNEKLFF. DNA of the CDR3: TGTGCCAGCAGCCGGTTCCCCGGTCGTCCAACTAATGAAAAACTGTTTTTT. J is TRBJ1-4 and V is TRBV14; D not certain. V was shortened by 4 bases and J by 0 bases, with 15 bases between the two germline ends. Looked up from germline, CDR1 is SGHDN and CDR2 is FVKESK. This CDR3 spans 17 amino acids.

This chain links TRBV28 with TRBJ1-1; D ambiguous. V was trimmed by 4 bases and J by 3 bases, leaving 12 bases between them. CDR1 is MDHEN, CDR2 SYDVKM, per germline. The CDR3 is 14 residues long. CDR3 nucleotides: TGTGCCAGCAGTTCCCTGGACGGCTACACTGAAGCTTTCTTT. It codes for CASSSLDGYTEAFF. The complete variable domain, with remaining parts taken from reference TRBV28 and TRBJ1-1, reads DVKVTQSSRYLVKRTGEKVFLECVQDMDHENMFWYRQDPGLGLRLIYFSYDVKMKEKGDIPEGYSVSREKKERFSLILESASTNQTSMYLCASSSLDGYTEAFFGQGTRLTVV.

A remark on this clonotype: Lacking the conserved final phenylalanine or tryptophan, this CDR3 likely reflects a read error. The gene calls are TRBV12-3 or TRBV12-4 and TRBJ2-1; D uncertain. CDR3 length equals 12 residues. The V gene lost 6 bases and the J gene lost 7 bases, with 10 bases spanning the gap. DNA of the CDR3: TGTGCCAGCAGAATCGGTCGGAATGAGCAGTTCATC. This translates into CASRIGRNEQFI.

This clonotype is a singleton in its sample. A read error may be the cause here, since a much bigger clone is one base away. This chain joins TRBV2 and TRBJ2-5, with a possible D match to TRBD1 (5 bases). The germline V gene encodes CDR1 SNHLY and CDR2 FYNNEI. The CDR3 has 14 amino acids. Trimming removed 2 bases from V and 6 bases from J, with 13 bases in between. This CDR3 reads CASSEQGTQKTQYF. Here the CDR3 DNA reads TGTGCCAGCAGTGAACAGGGCACACAAAAGACCCAGTACTTC.

The J gene is TRBJ2-5, the V gene TRBV6-5; D may be TRBD1 (6 bases). Trimming pared 4 bases from V and 3 bases from J, leaving 9 bases between. Germline lookup yields CDR1 MNHEY and CDR2 SVGAGI. The CDR3 loop spans 13 amino acids. The CDR3 loop is CASSSPGEETQYF. CDR3 nucleotide sequence: TGTGCCAGCAGTTCCCCAGGGGAAGAGACCCAGTACTTC.

In this sample, this clonotype turned up a few times. The rearrangement uses TRBV7-8 and TRBJ2-1; maybe TRBD1 (7 bases). This CDR3 has 15 amino acids. The V gene's germline CDR1 is SGHVS and CDR2 FQNEAQ. V was cut by 8 bases and J by 5 bases, with 19 bases left in between. CDR3 DNA sequence: TGTGCCAGCGCCCCTCGGGGCAGGGGGGACAATGAGCAGTTCTTC. Protein: CASAPRGRGDNEQFF.

The gene calls are TRBV20-1 and TRBJ1-2; D is undetermined. V was trimmed by 5 bases and J by 5 bases, leaving 15 bases between them. The V gene's germline CDR1 is DFQATT and CDR2 SNEGSKA (reference sequence). The CDR3 has 13 residues. In DNA, the CDR3 is TGCAGTGCTGAGGCACCGCCAAAGTATGGCTACACCTTC. Protein sequence: CSAEAPPKYGYTF.

For this clonotype: This likely comes from a read error, as the CDR3 has no conserved phenylalanine or tryptophan at its end. V and J are TRBV27 and TRBJ2-2; D gene uncertain. V was cut by 6 bases and J by 2 bases, with 7 bases left in between. Germline V gene lookup returns CDR1 MNHEY and CDR2 SMNVEV (reference sequence). This CDR3 has 13 amino acids. This CDR3 is CASRRANTGELFL. The CDR3 region has the DNA TGTGCCAGCAGAAGAGCAAACACCGGGGAGCTGTTTCTT.

To note about this clonotype: With a much larger clone just one base away, this may be a read error. The gene calls are TRBV7-8 and TRBJ2-7, with TRBD2 identical over 8 bases. There are 15 residues in the CDR3. CDR1 is SGHVS and CDR2 is FQNEAQ in the germline V gene. J was trimmed by 6 bases and V by 4 bases; bases with no gene match: 11. CDR3 in DNA: TGTGCCAGCAGCTCCGAAGCGGGGGCAGTCTGCGAGCAGTACTTC. Amino acids: CASSSEAGAVCEQYF.

In this sample, this clonotype turned up a few times. The gene calls are TRBV10-1 and TRBJ1-1; weak D call: TRBD1 (6 bases). Germline CDR1 and CDR2: WNHNN and SYGVQD (reference sequence). The V end was cut by 8 bases, the J end by 0 bases, with 19 bases between. CDR3 length equals 16 residues. The CDR3 DNA reads as TGCGCCAGCGGGCGGGATAAGGGGGTTCTGAACACTGAAGCTTTCTTT. Encoded protein: CASGRDKGVLNTEAFF.

Only a few counts were recorded for this clonotype. The V gene is TRBV2, the J gene TRBJ1-2, with D unresolved. V was pared by 6 bases and J by 4 bases, with 9 bases between. Germline values: CDR1 SNHLY, CDR2 FYNNEI. The CDR3 is made up of 12 amino acids. In nucleotides, the CDR3 is TGTGCCAGCAGGGAGGGCCTCTATGGCTACACCTTC. Translated, it gives CASREGLYGYTF.

V usage is TRBV30 and J usage is TRBJ1-6, with D unclear. V dropped 0 bases and J dropped 7 bases, with 4 bases sitting between them. This CDR3 has 12 residues. Germline V lookup: CDR1 GTSNPN, CDR2 SVGIG (reference sequence). The CDR3 coding sequence is TGTGCCTGGAGTGTAGGGAATTCACCCCTCCACTTT. It translates to CAWSVGNSPLHF.

The chain's CDR3 is CALNRGSNNSPLHF. CDR3 nucleotide sequence: TGTGCCTTGAACAGGGGTTCAAATAATTCACCCCTCCACTTT. The V call is TRBV30, the J call TRBJ1-6; 7 bases fit TRBD1. V dropped 7 bases and J dropped 5; count of bases not matched to a gene: 8. Germline CDR1 GTSNPN, CDR2 SVGIG (reference sequence). The CDR3 runs to 14 residues.

This clonotype has just a few counts. V is TRBV29-1 and J is TRBJ2-1; D is uncertain. Germline lookup yields CDR1 SQVTM and CDR2 ANQGSEA. This CDR3 is 13 amino acids long. V lost 4 bases, J lost 7 bases, and 14 bases lay in between. The CDR3 loop reads CSVAPSKVNEQFF. CDR3 coding DNA: TGCAGCGTTGCCCCTTCTAAGGTTAATGAGCAGTTCTTC.

For this clonotype: A much more abundant neighbour one base away suggests this may be a read error. The rearrangement links TRBV2 to TRBJ1-4, with D perhaps TRBD1 (5 bases). CDR1 is SNHLY, CDR2 FYNNEI, per germline. CDR3 length: 12 residues. In DNA, the CDR3 is TGTGCCAGCAGGGGACGGGACGTAAAACCGTTTTTT. This gives the protein CASRGRDVKPFF.

The gene calls are TRBV25-1 and TRBJ2-1, with unresolved D. V gave up 7 bases and J gave up 6 bases, with 10 bases separating them. This CDR3 region has 12 residues. CDR1 MGHDK and CDR2 SYGVNS come from the germline V gene. The DNA for the CDR3 is TGTGCCAGCAAAGGAAGCTCCAATGAGCAGTTCTTC. Translating it yields CASKGSSNEQFF.

Notes on this clonotype: No conserved phenylalanine or tryptophan ends this CDR3, so it is likely a read error. The chain has TRBV20-1 and TRBJ1-6; tentatively, D is TRBD1 (5 bases). This CDR3 has 12 amino acids. The V end lost 2 bases, the J end lost 9 bases, and 8 bases lay between the germline ends. The germline V gene has CDR1 DFQATT and CDR2 SNEGSKA (reference sequence). Here the CDR3 reads CSARSGGSPLHS. As DNA, the CDR3 is TGCAGTGCTAGAAGCGGGGGTTCACCCCTCCACTCT.